The entry below describes one TCR beta chain. No cognate antigen has been identified for it. No base qualities exist here, and no much larger clone lies one base off it. The sample's time point, from its label and the paper: pre-sensitization, week 0. This specimen's treatment or condition label, interpreted: therapeutic diphenylcyclopropenone sensitization with weekly scalp DPC. At every patch-test visit, the blood draw took place before the patch test was put on. Patients were eligible if aged 18 to 70, diagnosed with alopecia and judged suitable for DPC therapy, and pregnant patients were excluded. Unfractionated whole blood was collected in Tempus Blood RNA tubes, and total RNA was extracted from that blood. This sample was taken from a study of human T cells and chemical hapten exposure (dated by TCRdb to the early 2020s). In the study overall: For sensitization, 2% DPC in acetone was applied to a 2 cm by 2 cm area of upper inner arm skin. The study tracked peripheral blood TCR repertoire changes in vivo during primary and secondary sensitization to the hapten diphenylcyclopropenone (DPC) in alopecia patients. Most of the patients in the cohort were female, and the cohort covered alopecia areata with under or over 50% scalp involvement, alopecia totalis and alopecia universalis. The libraries were sequenced as a pool, and the TCR yield per sample differed mostly because of small variations in library volumes within the pool. About 27 alopecia patients gave blood for TCR sequencing at one to four time points (pre-sensitization, 2, 6 and 24 weeks). Blood samples were taken from patients before sensitization (week 0) and at 2, 6 and about 24 weeks after DPC sensitization. Throughout the study period of approximately 23 weeks, patients also received therapeutic DPC doses to the scalp every week. Patch tests used Finn chambers with 0.01% DPC on the upper back, scored after 6 days by International Contact Dermatitis Research Group standards. General study outcomes and caveats: Because every patient had alopecia, a presumed autoimmune disease, the patients' immune response might differ from that of healthy individuals. DPC sensitization did not change the number of TCRs with a frequency above 1 in 1000, and there was no evidence of changes in global repertoire structure. Repeated subsampling changed both the strength of the expansion versus patch-test correlation and the threshold at which the correlation became significant. Expanded TCRs formed significantly more large CDR3 similarity clusters than pre-sensitization or healthy control sets, consistent with antigen-driven responses. Patch test score was positively correlated with the number of PT1 expanded TCRs, with significance at thresholds 8, 16 and 32 but not at 4.

The protocol used for the library was RACE. The instrument given in TCRdb is NextSeq 500. During library preparation, unique molecular identifiers were attached to individual cDNA molecules so that TCRs could be counted in a quantitative, reproducible way. For every blood RNA sample, sequencing covered both the TCR alpha and TCR beta chains. From the authors' description of their analysis: Samples had a median of about 90,000 TCRs, with a range from about 20,000 to 690,600. The Decombinator software suite was used to annotate the V, J and CDR3 of the TCR reads. To make PS versus PT1 abundance plots, every sample was subsampled to the same number of TCRs (28,000). TCRs were defined as expanded if absent before sensitization and observed at least eight times at the 2-week time point. TCRdb took the public reads, trimmed them with fastp at Q25, ran MiXCR for clone calling and kept in-frame beta chains. Every entry covers one CDR3 protein and lists the most common genes and DNA from its rows. TCRdb, not the authors, supplied the V and J calls. The sample profile shows roughly 260,000 distinct CDR3 sequences; about 9% of them were found once. The biggest ten clones account for about 2.5% of the sample.

The sample was whole blood, taken in connection with sensitization to the hapten diphenylcyclopropenone (DPC). The TCR comes from a woman between 35 and 50 years old with alopecia areata. Some clones in this sample may be carry-over from other donors' samples.

The CDR3 corresponds to CASSHGTAFNYGYTF. The DNA is TGTGCCAGCAGCCATGGGACAGCATTTAACTATGGCTACACCTTC. The sequence links TRBV4-2 to TRBJ1-2, with 7 central nucleotides matching TRBD1. From the germline V gene, CDR1 is LGHNA and CDR2 is YNFKEQ. The CDR3 sequence holds 15 residues, the cysteine and phenylalanine included. CDR3 DNA is the only sequence kept; it has 45 bases, read in frame from the first base. Trimmed from V: 3 bases; trimmed from J: 1 base; junction bases lacking a gene match: 5.